The subject of this entry is one TCR beta chain. Produced via immunoSEQ multiplex PCR; TCRdb's table is partial and in-frame only. There are more than 75,000 clones in the sample; roughly 80% occur only once, and 1.3% lies in the top ten. This record comes from a study of T cell responses to AZD1222 COVID-19 vaccine. The V segment lost 2 bases and the J segment 6 bases; nucleotides outside the gene matches: 6. Germline CDR1 is MNHEY and CDR2 is SVGEGT. The CDR3 is made up of 17 amino acids. The sequence was obtained from an adult who received the AZD1222 COVID-19 vaccine. Here the sequenced sample was peripheral blood, taken 28 days after the second AZD1222 dose. V and J are TRBV6-2 or TRBV6-3 and TRBJ2-1; the match to TRBD2 covers 14 bases. CDR3 sequence: CASSYGGLAGEVNEQFF. In DNA, the CDR3 is TGTGCCAGCAGTTACGGGGGACTAGCGGGAGAGGTCAATGAGCAGTTCTTC.